Described below is a single TCR beta chain sequence and its context. Its antigen is not identified. The data were taken from a study of cytomegalovirus exposure and HLA in healthy donors. It was with 60 Vbeta and 13 Jbeta primers that the PCR ran. Original processing notes: A follow-up analysis tallied some 80 million unique TCR beta chains, roughly 11 million shared. Method: immunoSEQ multiplex PCR; TCRdb's copy keeps in-frame clones and lacks some. V, J and clone size derive from that table, while D and trimming were established from the DNA sequence. The sample has about 77,000 clones; 78% are singletons. The study's findings and limits: Cytomegalovirus-associated status was assigned to 150 to 200 TCR beta chains. Relative to the roughly 700-donor mean, N-insertions were reportedly fewer in an Asian-associated ancestry cluster in a later analysis.

CDR1 and CDR2 (germline): SGHAT, FQNNGV. The CDR3 has 13 residues. The ends lost 6 bases at V and 4 bases at J; junction bases unmatched: 3. The sequence derives from a man aged 40-49 years in good health and CMV-seronegative. The specimen sequenced was PBMCs. The rearrangement uses TRBV11-2 and TRBJ1-2; 9 positions agree with TRBD1. The CDR3 here is CASRQGQGYGYTF. DNA of the CDR3: TGTGCCAGCAGGCAGGGACAGGGCTATGGCTACACCTTC.